These 21 T cell receptor beta chains came from one sample sequenced in a study of blood T cell repertoires in COVID-19. Generated by immunoSEQ multiplex PCR, the TCRdb table keeps only in-frame clones and is missing some. The data show around 110,000 clones, about 64% seen once. The sample was peripheral blood. The receptors were gathered from a human donor with acute or convalescent COVID-19. The donor label of this sample is uncertain.

The chain couples TRBV2 to TRBJ2-3; 7 positions match TRBD2. Germline values: CDR1 SNHLY, CDR2 FYNNEI. The CDR3 runs 17 residues. J lost 1 base, V lost 7 bases, and 14 bases had no gene match. The CDR3 DNA sequence: TGTGCCAGCAATCGCAACGGACTAGGAGTAGGCACAGATACGCAGTATTTT. It encodes CASNRNGLGVGTDTQYF. The full variable domain, in which reference TRBV2 and TRBJ2-3 provide the parts outside the CDR3, is EPEVTQTPSHQVTQMGQEVILRCVPISNHLYFYWYRQILGQKVEFLVSFYNNEISEKSEIFDDQFSVERPDGSNFTLKIRSTKLEDSAMYFCASNRNGLGVGTDTQYFGPGTRLTVL.

The rearrangement links TRBV4-2 to TRBJ1-2; 7 nucleotides align to TRBD1. After removal of 0 bases from V and 4 bases from J, the junction contained 5 bases not matched to a gene. In germline, CDR1 is LGHNA, CDR2 YNFKEQ. The CDR3 sequence is 15 residues long. CDR3 nucleotide sequence: TGTGCCAGCAGCCAAGATAACAGGGGATCCTATGGCTACACCTTC. The encoded protein is CASSQDNRGSYGYTF.

The V and J genes are TRBV30 and TRBJ1-4, with D perhaps matching TRBD1 (5 bases). Germline CDR1 and CDR2: GTSNPN and SVGIG (reference sequence). CDR3 size: 15 residues. V shed 0 bases and J shed 7 bases, with 15 bases lying between them. CDR3 DNA sequence: TGTGCCTGGAGTGTTGACAGCCTTGTCGGTGAAAAACTGTTTTTT. It specifies CAWSVDSLVGEKLFF.

J is TRBJ2-1 and V is TRBV30; weak D call: TRBD1 (6 bases). There are 13 residues in the CDR3. The V gene's germline CDR1 is GTSNPN and CDR2 SVGIG (reference sequence). The V and J ends lost 4 bases and 5 bases respectively, with 12 bases between them. This chain's CDR3 is CAWKRDTNNEQFF. DNA for the CDR3: TGTGCCTGGAAGAGGGACACCAACAATGAGCAGTTCTTC.

V usage is TRBV19 and J usage is TRBJ1-5; 10 bases are shared with TRBD1. V shed 4 bases, J shed 3 bases, and the junction held 6 bases outside the gene matches. This CDR3 comprises 16 residues. Germline V gives CDR1 LNHDA, CDR2 SQIVND (reference sequence). The CDR3 is CASSTRQGANNQPQHF. The CDR3 coding sequence is TGTGCCAGTAGTACCCGACAGGGGGCTAACAATCAGCCCCAGCATTTT.

The chain employs TRBV10-3 and TRBJ2-7, with 11 nucleotides matching TRBD1. The CDR3 extends over 14 amino acids. The germline CDR1 and CDR2 sequences are ENHRY and SYGVKD. J gave up 5 bases and V 6 bases, and 6 bases lay outside the gene matches. CDR3 nucleotides: TGTGCCATCAGGAGGGGACAGGGGGACAACGAGCAGTACGTC. Translating it yields CAIRRGQGDNEQYV.

V usage is TRBV5-1 and J usage is TRBJ2-2, with D hard to call. V lost 0 bases to trimming and J lost 0 bases, with 12 bases between them. The CDR3 length is 17 residues. Germline CDR1 is SGHRS and CDR2 is YFSETQ. The CDR3 nucleotides read TGCGCCAGCAGCTTGGTGTCGGTTGCCACGAACACCGGGGAGCTGTTTTTT. This sequence encodes CASSLVSVATNTGELFF.

The table lists this clone with a few counts. The chain employs TRBV4-1 and TRBJ1-1; no clear D. Trimming shortened V by 4 bases and J by 4 bases, and 16 bases separated the two germline ends. CDR3 length equals 15 residues. Germline V gene sequence: CDR1 MGHRA, CDR2 YSYEKL. The CDR3 loop reads CASSRPLKGVTEAFF. The CDR3 DNA reads as TGCGCCAGCAGCCGACCCCTGAAAGGAGTCACTGAAGCTTTCTTT.

This clone has a single count. This rearrangement joins TRBV6-1 to TRBJ1-2; D gene uncertain. Trimming stripped 3 bases from V and 3 bases from J, with 5 bases between. The CDR3 length is 12 residues. In germline, CDR1 is MNHNS, CDR2 SASEGT. CDR3 region: CASSDRYYGYTF. CDR3 DNA: TGTGCCAGCAGTGACAGATACTATGGCTACACCTTC.

This rearrangement joins TRBV30 to TRBJ1-2; no clear D gene. This CDR3 has 10 residues. Trimming removed 8 bases at V and 2 bases at J, with 6 bases between. Germline V lookup: CDR1 GTSNPN, CDR2 SVGIG (reference sequence). CDR3 protein: CATVNYGYTF. CDR3 nucleotides: TGTGCCACGGTGAACTATGGCTACACCTTC.

This chain links TRBV5-1 with TRBJ2-3; 9 bases match TRBD2. CDR1 is SGHRS, CDR2 YFSETQ, per germline. The CDR3 extends over 18 amino acids. V was clipped by 0 bases and J by 2 bases; unmatched bases: 10. CDR3 amino acids: CASSLVWTSVSVTDTQYF. DNA of the CDR3: TGCGCCAGCAGCTTGGTGTGGACTAGCGTTTCTGTCACAGATACGCAGTATTTT. Full variable domain (outside the CDR3, taken from reference TRBV5-1 and TRBJ2-3): KAGVTQTPRYLIKTRGQQVTLSCSPISGHRSVSWYQQTPGQGLQFLFEYFSETQRNKGNFPGRFSGRQFSNSRSEMNVSTLELGDSALYLCASSLVWTSVSVTDTQYFGPGTRLTVL.

The V gene is TRBV19, the J gene TRBJ2-7; 13 bases match TRBD2. Germline loops: CDR1 LNHDA, CDR2 SQIVND (reference sequence). There are 15 residues in the CDR3. With V trimmed by 6 bases and J by 7 bases, 9 bases remained unmatched. For the CDR3, the DNA is TGTGCCAGTAGCGACACTAGCGGGGGGGCCAAGGAGCAGTACTTC. It is translated as CASSDTSGGAKEQYF.

The chain joins TRBV18 to TRBJ1-4, with 8 bases matching TRBD1. V lost 6 bases and J lost 7; bases outside the gene matches: 4. Germline V gene sequence: CDR1 KGHSH, CDR2 LQKENI. The CDR3 covers 13 residues. The CDR3 DNA reads TGTGCCAGCTCCGGACAGGGAGGTGAAAAACTGTTTTTT. This encodes CASSGQGGEKLFF.

Only a few counts were recorded for this clone. The chain carries TRBV7-3 and TRBJ2-5; TRBD2 might be the D (6 bases). Germline lookup yields CDR1 SGHTA and CDR2 FQGTGA. V lost 4 bases to trimming and J lost 5 bases, with 11 bases between them. This CDR3 contains 13 residues. The CDR3 loop is CASSWAEGETQYF. The CDR3 DNA sequence: TGTGCCAGCAGCTGGGCGGAGGGGGAGACCCAGTACTTC.

The J gene is TRBJ2-7, the V gene TRBV27, with D maybe TRBD1 (5 bases). The CDR3 sequence is 14 residues long. The V and J ends lost 2 bases and 1 base respectively, with 9 bases between them. CDR1 MNHEY and CDR2 SMNVEV come from the germline V gene (reference sequence). The CDR3 sequence: CASSLLKGSYEQYF. CDR3 sequence (DNA): TGTGCCAGCAGTTTACTCAAGGGGTCCTACGAGCAGTACTTC.

The rearrangement uses TRBV3-1 (or the pseudogene TRBV3-2) and TRBJ1-4; no definite D call. The CDR3 extends over 14 amino acids. Trimming took 5 bases from V and 3 from J, leaving 10 bases between them. CDR1 LGHDT and CDR2 YNNKEL come from the germline V gene (reference sequence). The CDR3 here is CASSSLAANEKLFF. CDR3 sequence (DNA): TGTGCCAGCAGCTCGCTGGCGGCTAATGAAAAACTGTTTTTT.

This clone was counted many times. The rearrangement uses TRBV5-1 and TRBJ2-5; D gene ambiguous. Trimming stripped 2 bases from V and 3 bases from J, with 11 bases between. This CDR3 contains 14 residues. Germline assignment: CDR1 SGHRS and CDR2 YFSETQ. This chain's CDR3 is CASSFGEKKETQYF. The CDR3 DNA reads TGCGCCAGCAGCTTCGGAGAGAAAAAAGAGACCCAGTACTTC.

The V and J genes are TRBV7-9 and TRBJ2-7; 7 bases line up with TRBD1. The CDR3 is 16 residues long. Losses at the gene ends were 5 bases for V and 6 bases for J; bases not matched to a gene: 16. Germline CDR1 SEHNR, CDR2 FQNEAQ (reference sequence). The CDR3 nucleotides read TGTGCCAGCAGCCCACCCTCGGCAGGGGGTCCTCGCGAGCAGTACTTC. It yields the protein CASSPPSAGGPREQYF. Filled out from reference TRBV7-9 and TRBJ2-7, the complete variable domain reads DTGVSQNPRHKITKRGQNVTFRCDPISEHNRLYWYRQTLGQGPEFLTYFQNEAQLEKSRLLSDRFSAERPKGSFSTLEIQRTEQGDSAMYLCASSPPSAGGPREQYFGPGTRLTVT.

The CDR3 DNA sequence: TGCGCCAGCAGCTTGGTAGCGGGGGGGCCTAGCACAGATACGCAGTATTTT. Protein: CASSLVAGGPSTDTQYF. This chain uses TRBV5-1 with TRBJ2-3, with TRBD2 matching over 11 bases. The CDR3 has 17 amino acids. V lost 0 bases, J lost 0 bases, and 3 bases stayed unmatched. CDR1 and CDR2 from the germline V gene are SGHRS and YFSETQ.

The rearrangement uses TRBV3-1 (or the pseudogene TRBV3-2) and TRBJ2-6; D is perhaps TRBD2 (6 bases). This CDR3 has 16 residues. Trimming removed 4 bases from V and 3 bases from J, with 13 bases in between. From germline, CDR1 is LGHDT and CDR2 YNNKEL (reference sequence). In DNA, the CDR3 is TGTGCCAGCAGCCCGTGGAGGGGTCTTGGGGCCAACGTCCTGACTTTC. Protein: CASSPWRGLGANVLTF.

The rearrangement uses TRBV6-2 or TRBV6-3 and TRBJ1-1; perhaps TRBD1 as D (5 bases). V was cut by 6 bases and J by 4 bases, with 18 bases left in between. CDR1 and CDR2 from the germline V gene are MNHEY and SVGEGT. This CDR3 spans 15 amino acids. DNA of the CDR3: TGTGCCAGCAGCCTCTACGGTCGGGGGAGCACTGAAGCTTTCTTT. Protein sequence: CASSLYGRGSTEAFF.